A single sample is the source of the 13 T cell receptor beta chains below, sequenced in a study of CD8 T cells in Susac syndrome. The RNA, roughly 0.45 to 1 ug, was put through reverse transcription using random hexamers. TCRdb re-analysed the immunoSEQ multiplex PCR reads in MiXCR, keeping a single row per CDR3 protein. The sample carries about 300,000 distinct CDR3 sequences, around nine tenths recorded once. Sequencing was done on a sample of CD8+ T cells from PBMCs. The receptor source for this set is a human donor with multiple sclerosis.

This clonotype was seen only a few times. The chain links TRBV4-1 to TRBJ2-7; a possible D gene is TRBD2 (6 bases). The CDR3 has 13 amino acids. V dropped 3 bases and J dropped 3 bases, with 9 bases sitting between them. Germline values: CDR1 MGHRA, CDR2 YSYEKL. CDR3 sequence (DNA): TGCGCCAGCAGCCACGGGGGAATCTACGAGCAGTACTTC. This encodes CASSHGGIYEQYF.

The gene calls are TRBV27 and TRBJ2-2; D may be TRBD2 (5 bases). The V end was cut by 0 bases, the J end by 5 bases, with 10 bases between. Germline values: CDR1 MNHEY, CDR2 SMNVEV (reference sequence). The CDR3 is 15 amino acids. The CDR3 sequence is CASSLSLRTTGELFF. CDR3 in DNA: TGTGCCAGCAGTTTATCGCTAAGGACTACCGGGGAGCTGTTTTTT.

The chain employs TRBV3-1 and TRBJ2-1; 7 nucleotides match TRBD2. The CDR3 has 18 residues. Germline CDR1 and CDR2: LGHDT and YNNKEL (reference sequence). J lost 6 bases, V lost 0 bases, and 14 bases had no gene match. The CDR3 DNA follows: TGTGCCAGCAGCCAAGAAACGAGTGCCGGCGGGGGAGCCAATGAGCAGTTCTTC. Its translation is CASSQETSAGGGANEQFF.

The chain couples TRBV29-1 to TRBJ2-7; no definite D call. The V end was cut by 5 bases, the J end by 6 bases, with 14 bases between. Germline CDR1 is SQVTM and CDR2 is ANQGSEA. The CDR3 has 12 amino acids. The CDR3 protein is CSVLWGSGEQYF. For the CDR3, the DNA is TGCAGCGTTTTATGGGGTTCGGGCGAGCAGTACTTC.

J is TRBJ2-3 and V is TRBV10-3; 9 bases are shared with TRBD2. Germline-derived CDR1 and CDR2 are ENHRY and SYGVKD. The CDR3 sequence is 18 residues long. Trimming cost V 5 bases and J 0 bases; bases outside gene matches: 12. Written as DNA, the CDR3 is TGTGCCATCAGTCAATCCCTCCGACTAGCGGCTAGCACAGATACGCAGTATTTT. Its protein is CAISQSLRLAASTDTQYF.

This sequence joins TRBV14 and TRBJ2-1; TRBD2 matches 8 bases. The CDR3 loop spans 15 amino acids. V lost 0 bases, J lost 8 bases, and 6 bases stayed unmatched. Germline V gene lookup returns CDR1 SGHDN and CDR2 FVKESK. The CDR3 reads CASSQDGGTRYEQFF. The DNA of the CDR3 is TGTGCCAGCAGCCAAGATGGGGGGACTAGATATGAGCAGTTCTTC. Full variable domain (rest looked up from reference TRBV14 and TRBJ2-1): EAGVTQFPSHSVIEKGQTVTLRCDPISGHDNLYWYRRVMGKEIKFLLHFVKESKQDESGMPNNRFLAERTGGTYSTLKVQPAELEDSGVYFCASSQDGGTRYEQFFGPGTRLTVL.

The V call is TRBV29-1, the J call TRBJ2-5, with D unresolved. The germline V gene encodes CDR1 SQVTM and CDR2 ANQGSEA. Trimming cost V 6 bases and J 0 bases, with 14 bases left between them. CDR3 length: 14 residues. The chain's CDR3 is CSVPDPAYQETQYF. CDR3 nucleotide sequence: TGCAGCGTACCGGACCCCGCGTACCAAGAGACCCAGTACTTC.

The chain couples TRBV12-3 or TRBV12-4 to TRBJ2-7; D remains unclear. Deletions cut 3 bases from V and 5 bases from J, with 8 bases between. This CDR3 has 12 amino acids. CDR3 DNA sequence: TGTGCCAGCAGTTTTTCACCCCACGAGCAGTACTTC. Translation gives CASSFSPHEQYF.

This chain uses TRBV7-9 with TRBJ2-1; D might be TRBD1 (6 bases). The V gene's germline CDR1 is SEHNR and CDR2 FQNEAQ (reference sequence). Trimming shortened V by 5 bases and J by 3 bases, and 14 bases separated the two germline ends. The CDR3 contains 15 residues. The DNA of the CDR3 is TGTGCCAGCAGCGGTTCAGGGGTACGCTACAATGAGCAGTTCTTC. It yields the protein CASSGSGVRYNEQFF. Based on the CDR3 plus reference TRBV7-9 and TRBJ2-1, the full variable domain is DTGVSQNPRHKITKRGQNVTFRCDPISEHNRLYWYRQTLGQGPEFLTYFQNEAQLEKSRLLSDRFSAERPKGSFSTLEIQRTEQGDSAMYLCASSGSGVRYNEQFFGPGTRLTVL.

The chain combines TRBV7-3 with TRBJ2-1, with 8 bases matching TRBD2. The length of the CDR3 is 16 residues. V lost 2 bases and J lost 2; bases outside the gene matches: 5. Per the germline V gene, CDR1 is SGHTA and CDR2 is FQGTGA. CDR3 coding DNA: TGTGCCAGCAGCTTATATGCGGGGGGAACCTACAATGAGCAGTTCTTC. Its translation: CASSLYAGGTYNEQFF.

This chain connects TRBV20-1 to TRBJ2-4; 8 bases align to TRBD2. Germline lookup yields CDR1 DFQATT and CDR2 SNEGSKA (reference sequence). With 0 bases clipped from V and 6 bases from J, the junction kept 13 bases outside the gene matches. The CDR3 sequence is 17 residues long. CDR3 DNA sequence: TGCAGTGCTAGAGATCTACAGCGGGAGTTAACGGGAAACATTCAGTACTTC. It codes for CSARDLQRELTGNIQYF.

CDR3 loop: CASSPRGINQPQHF. CDR3 coding DNA: TGTGCCAGCAGTCCCCGGGGTATCAATCAGCCCCAGCATTTT. The J gene is TRBJ1-5, the V gene TRBV28; D remains ambiguous. V lost 5 bases and J 3 bases, leaving 11 bases between the germline ends. CDR1 MDHEN and CDR2 SYDVKM come from the germline V gene. The CDR3 has 14 residues.

This clonotype was seen only a few times. The chain couples TRBV20-1 to TRBJ2-7; 8 bases map to TRBD2. V shed 6 bases and J 3 bases; nucleotides not matched to a gene: 13. In germline, CDR1 is DFQATT, CDR2 SNEGSKA (reference sequence). The CDR3 is made up of 15 amino acids. This CDR3 is CSAQRTSNTDYEQYF. CDR3 bases: TGCAGTGCCCAAAGGACTAGCAACACAGACTACGAGCAGTACTTC.